The 25 T cell receptor beta chains below come from one sample, sequenced in a study of blood T cell repertoires in COVID-19. Produced via immunoSEQ multiplex PCR; TCRdb's table is partial and in-frame only. There are hundreds of thousands of clones in the sample; approximately 86% occur only once, and 3% to 4.5% lies in the top ten. The specimen was peripheral blood. Receptor source: a woman aged 80 or over with acute or convalescent COVID-19.

This clone has only one observation. The chain has TRBV19 and TRBJ2-7, with D possibly TRBD1 on 7 matching bases. The CDR3 contains 14 residues. V lost 4 bases, J lost 2 bases, and 12 bases lay in between. Germline values: CDR1 LNHDA, CDR2 SQIVND (reference sequence). The CDR3 nucleotides read TGTGCCAGTAGTAACCAGGGGGGTACCTACGAGCAGTACTTC. It is translated as CASSNQGGTYEQYF.

The chain links TRBV19 to TRBJ1-6; no definite D call. The CDR3 runs 14 residues. V gave up 4 bases and J gave up 13 bases, with 17 bases separating them. CDR1 and CDR2 from the germline V gene are LNHDA and SQIVND (reference sequence). CDR3 residues: CASSTTLDSGPLHF. In DNA form, the CDR3 reads TGTGCCAGTAGTACTACCTTAGATTCTGGTCCCCTCCACTTT.

The J gene is TRBJ1-5, the V gene TRBV3-1 (or the pseudogene TRBV3-2); D is uncertain. Trimming removed 0 bases from V and 4 bases from J, with 4 bases in between. The germline gives CDR1 LGHDT, CDR2 YNNKEL (reference sequence). There are 13 residues in the CDR3. CDR3 residues: CASSQDNNQPQHF. CDR3 coding DNA: TGTGCCAGCAGCCAAGATAATAATCAGCCCCAGCATTTT.

The chain has TRBV7-9 and TRBJ1-3, with TRBD1 matching over 9 bases. V gave up 1 base and J gave up 2 bases; unmatched junction bases: 0. The CDR3 spans 15 residues. Germline V lookup: CDR1 SEHNR, CDR2 FQNEAQ (reference sequence). This chain's CDR3 is CASSLDRGPGNTIYF. CDR3 DNA: TGTGCCAGCAGCTTAGACAGGGGGCCTGGAAACACCATATATTTT.

This clone was found a few times. The CDR3 region is CASSPPGTRGGEQFF. CDR3 DNA: TGTGCCAGCTCACCTCCCGGGACGCGTGGGGGCGAGCAGTTCTTC. The J gene is TRBJ2-1, the V gene TRBV18; a possible D gene is TRBD1 (6 bases). This CDR3 is 15 amino acids long. Germline assignment: CDR1 KGHSH and CDR2 LQKENI. Trimming took off 3 bases at V and 10 bases at J, with 19 bases between the two ends.

This rearrangement joins TRBV4-1 to TRBJ1-1; TRBD1 might be the D (5 bases). Germline CDR1 MGHRA, CDR2 YSYEKL. This CDR3 contains 15 residues. The V end lost 1 base, the J end lost 0 bases, and 9 bases lay between the germline ends. The CDR3 sequence: CASSQGAGMNTEAFF. The CDR3 DNA follows: TGCGCCAGCAGCCAAGGGGCAGGGATGAACACTGAAGCTTTCTTT.

The J gene is TRBJ2-7, the V gene TRBV10-3, with TRBD2 matching over 13 bases. The germline V gene has CDR1 ENHRY and CDR2 SYGVKD. The CDR3 loop spans 16 amino acids. After removal of 4 bases from V and 0 bases from J, the junction contained 3 bases not matched to a gene. CDR3 DNA: TGTGCCATCAGTGGGGGACTAGCGGGGATCTCCTACGAGCAGTACTTC. This codes for CAISGGLAGISYEQYF.

This chain connects TRBV10-3 to TRBJ1-1; no reliable D call. Trimming shortened V by 6 bases and J by 5 bases, and 10 bases separated the two germline ends. The length of the CDR3 is 12 residues. Germline CDR1 ENHRY, CDR2 SYGVKD. CDR3 in amino acids: CAIRGRETEAFF. The CDR3 DNA reads as TGTGCCATCAGAGGGAGGGAGACTGAAGCTTTCTTT.

This sequence joins TRBV5-4 and TRBJ2-3, with unresolved D. Germline-derived CDR1 and CDR2 are SGHNT and YYREEE (reference sequence). The CDR3 spans 14 residues. The V gene lost 1 base and the J gene lost 4 bases, with 10 bases spanning the gap. The CDR3 protein is CASSLMANPDTQYF. CDR3 coding DNA: TGTGCCAGCAGCTTGATGGCAAATCCAGATACGCAGTATTTT.

This clone was found a few times. The chain links TRBV5-1 to TRBJ2-2; 11 nucleotides line up with TRBD1. The CDR3 consists of 16 residues. V lost 3 bases and J lost 6; bases outside the gene matches: 7. Germline V gene lookup returns CDR1 SGHRS and CDR2 YFSETQ. CDR3: CASSYGQGAVAGELFF. The CDR3 DNA reads as TGCGCCAGCAGCTATGGACAGGGGGCGGTAGCCGGGGAGCTGTTTTTT.

CDR3 DNA sequence: TGTGCCAGCAGCCAGTTCGGGACTAGCGGGGGGGCCGGGACAGATACGCAGTATTTT. Protein product: CASSQFGTSGGAGTDTQYF. The chain combines TRBV3-1 (or the pseudogene TRBV3-2) with TRBJ2-3; the match to TRBD2 covers 16 bases. The CDR3 spans 19 residues. CDR1 is LGHDT and CDR2 is YNNKEL in the germline V gene (reference sequence). J was trimmed by 3 bases and V by 3 bases; bases with no gene match: 9.

J is TRBJ1-1 and V is TRBV12-3 or TRBV12-4; D is unresolved. V lost 6 bases to trimming and J lost 11 bases, with 16 bases between them. The length of the CDR3 is 12 residues. The DNA for the CDR3 is TGTGCCAGCAGCCTATCTACGGGATCCGCTTTCTTT. Residues: CASSLSTGSAFF.

This clone is a singleton in its sample. The chain joins TRBV28 to TRBJ2-2; the match to TRBD2 covers 12 bases. The germline gives CDR1 MDHEN, CDR2 SYDVKM. The CDR3 covers 19 residues. V lost 5 bases and J lost 5; bases outside the gene matches: 15. The CDR3 protein is CASSATQLAGGRRTGELFF. The CDR3 nucleotides read TGTGCCAGCAGTGCAACCCAACTAGCGGGGGGACGTCGGACCGGGGAGCTGTTTTTT.

The genes are TRBV2 and TRBJ2-1; D ambiguous. This CDR3 is built from 18 residues. Germline V gene sequence: CDR1 SNHLY, CDR2 FYNNEI. With 7 bases removed from V and 0 bases from J, the gap between germline ends came to 22 bases. CDR3 residues: CASISETYLTRSYNEQFF. The CDR3, as DNA: TGTGCCAGCATCTCAGAGACGTACCTGACACGCTCCTACAATGAGCAGTTCTTC.

The chain is built from TRBV4-1 and TRBJ1-5; 10 bases are shared with TRBD1. This CDR3 spans 15 amino acids. Germline V gene data show CDR1 as MGHRA and CDR2 as YSYEKL. The V gene end was trimmed by 5 bases and the J gene end by 7 bases; junction bases not matched to a gene: 8. The CDR3 nucleotides read TGCGCCAGCAGCAGGGACAGGGGTGAAGGCCAGCCCCAGCATTTT. Translated: CASSRDRGEGQPQHF.

The DNA of the CDR3 is TGCGCCAGCAGCTGGGGACTAGCGGGGGCCTACGAGCAGTACTTC. This codes for CASSWGLAGAYEQYF. The rearrangement joins TRBV5-1 to TRBJ2-7; 14 bases agree with TRBD2. The CDR3 loop spans 15 amino acids. Trimming at V came to 3 bases and at J to 2 bases, leaving 1 base not matched to a gene. Germline assignment: CDR1 SGHRS and CDR2 YFSETQ.

This clone has a handful of counts. This sample also contains other DNA sequences that code for the same CDR3. This chain joins TRBV18 and TRBJ2-2, with 8 bases lining up with TRBD1. V lost 4 bases, J lost 4 bases, and 5 bases stayed unmatched. Per germline, CDR1 KGHSH and CDR2 LQKENI. The CDR3 runs to 15 residues. Here the CDR3 reads CASSQGQALTGELFF. The CDR3 coding sequence is TGTGCCAGCTCACAGGGACAGGCCCTCACCGGGGAGCTGTTTTTT.

This clone turned up a few times. The chain links TRBV29-1 to TRBJ1-4; D call uncertain. The V end was cut by 7 bases, the J end by 0 bases, with 9 bases between. In germline, CDR1 is SQVTM, CDR2 ANQGSEA. The CDR3 spans 13 residues. The CDR3 sequence is CSATVATNEKLFF. CDR3 DNA sequence: TGCAGCGCTACGGTTGCAACTAATGAAAAACTGTTTTTT.

This clone was detected once. The rearrangement uses TRBV15 and TRBJ1-4, with a tentative D call TRBD1 (5 bases). Germline V gene sequence: CDR1 LNHNV, CDR2 YYDKDF (reference sequence). Trimming cost V 6 bases and J 1 base, with 12 bases left between them. This CDR3 has 15 residues. DNA of the CDR3: TGTGCCACCAGAGGGGCGGCAGGAACTAATGAAAAACTGTTTTTT. Protein product: CATRGAAGTNEKLFF.

This chain connects TRBV2 to TRBJ2-3, with 9 positions matching TRBD2. This CDR3 region has 13 residues. V shed 11 bases and J 2 bases; nucleotides not matched to a gene: 5. From germline, CDR1 is SNHLY and CDR2 FYNNEI. Here the CDR3 DNA reads TGTGCCTGCTGGACTAGCGACACAGATACGCAGTATTTT. It specifies CACWTSDTDTQYF.

The chain employs TRBV3-1 (or the pseudogene TRBV3-2) and TRBJ1-2; a possible D gene is TRBD1 (6 bases). V lost 2 bases and J lost 0, with 10 bases in between. There are 15 residues in the CDR3. Per germline, CDR1 LGHDT and CDR2 YNNKEL (reference sequence). CDR3 DNA: TGTGCCAGCAGCCAATCAGGGGCGTCTAACTATGGCTACACCTTC. Protein product: CASSQSGASNYGYTF.

V is TRBV11-3 and J is TRBJ1-1, with D possibly matching TRBD1 (5 bases). The CDR3 loop spans 12 amino acids. Germline V gene data show CDR1 as SGHNT and CDR2 as YENEEA. The germline V and J ends were trimmed by 7 bases and 7 bases, with 13 bases remaining between them. In DNA form, the CDR3 reads TGTGCCAGCACCGAAACAGGATATGAAGCTTTCTTT. Amino acids: CASTETGYEAFF.

As DNA, the CDR3 is TGTGCCTGGAGCACAGGGTGGAACACTGAAGCTTTCTTT. Amino acids: CAWSTGWNTEAFF. This sequence joins TRBV30 and TRBJ1-1; possibly TRBD1 for D (6 bases). CDR1 GTSNPN and CDR2 SVGIG come from the germline V gene (reference sequence). Trimming left V 3 bases short and J 1 base short, with 9 bases between. The CDR3 has 13 amino acids. The variable domain in full, completed from reference TRBV30 and TRBJ1-1, reads SQTIHQWPATLVQPVGSPLSLECTVEGTSNPNLYWYRQAAGRGLQLLFYSVGIGQISSEVPQNLSASRPQDRQFILSSKKLLLSDSGFYLCAWSTGWNTEAFFGQGTRLTVV.

This chain connects TRBV5-6 to TRBJ2-2; the match to TRBD1 covers 7 bases. V gave up 0 bases and J gave up 4 bases; unmatched junction bases: 12. CDR1 and CDR2 from the germline V gene are SGHDT and YYEEEE. The CDR3 is 18 amino acids. The CDR3 sequence is CASSLGYRGSRTTGELFF. The CDR3 nucleotides are TGTGCCAGCAGCTTGGGTTACAGGGGAAGCCGAACCACCGGGGAGCTGTTTTTT.

The chain links TRBV7-8 to TRBJ1-2; D is unresolved. Trimming took off 2 bases at V and 2 bases at J, with 12 bases between the two ends. Per the germline V gene, CDR1 is SGHVS and CDR2 is FQNEAQ. The CDR3 covers 15 residues. The CDR3 DNA sequence: TGTGCCAGCAGCTTATTAGGCGGCGGGAACTATGGCTACACCTTC. It yields the protein CASSLLGGGNYGYTF. The full variable domain, with the rest looked up from reference TRBV7-8 and TRBJ1-2, is GAGVSQSPRYKVAKRGQDVALRCDPISGHVSLFWYQQALGQGPEFLTYFQNEAQLDKSGLPSDRFFAERPEGSVSTLKIQRTQQEDSAVYLCASSLLGGGNYGYTFGSGTRLTVV.